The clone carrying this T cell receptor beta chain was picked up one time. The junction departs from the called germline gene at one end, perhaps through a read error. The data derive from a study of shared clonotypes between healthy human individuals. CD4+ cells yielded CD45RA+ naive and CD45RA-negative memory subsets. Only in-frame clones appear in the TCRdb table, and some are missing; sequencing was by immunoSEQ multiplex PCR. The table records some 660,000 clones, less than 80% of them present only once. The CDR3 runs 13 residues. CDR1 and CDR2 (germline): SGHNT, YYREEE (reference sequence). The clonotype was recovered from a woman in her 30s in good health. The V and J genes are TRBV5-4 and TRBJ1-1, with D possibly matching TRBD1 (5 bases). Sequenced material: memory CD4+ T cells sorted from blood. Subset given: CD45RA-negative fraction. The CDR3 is CASSQGPNTEAFF. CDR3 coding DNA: TGCGCCAGCAGCCAGGGACCGAACACTGAAGCTTTCTTT. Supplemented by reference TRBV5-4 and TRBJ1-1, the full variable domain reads ETGVTQSPTHLIKTRGQQVTLRCSSQSGHNTVSWYQQALGQGPQFIFQYYREEENGRGNFPPRFSGLQFPNYSSELNVNALELDDSALYLCASSQGPNTEAFFGQGTRLTVV.